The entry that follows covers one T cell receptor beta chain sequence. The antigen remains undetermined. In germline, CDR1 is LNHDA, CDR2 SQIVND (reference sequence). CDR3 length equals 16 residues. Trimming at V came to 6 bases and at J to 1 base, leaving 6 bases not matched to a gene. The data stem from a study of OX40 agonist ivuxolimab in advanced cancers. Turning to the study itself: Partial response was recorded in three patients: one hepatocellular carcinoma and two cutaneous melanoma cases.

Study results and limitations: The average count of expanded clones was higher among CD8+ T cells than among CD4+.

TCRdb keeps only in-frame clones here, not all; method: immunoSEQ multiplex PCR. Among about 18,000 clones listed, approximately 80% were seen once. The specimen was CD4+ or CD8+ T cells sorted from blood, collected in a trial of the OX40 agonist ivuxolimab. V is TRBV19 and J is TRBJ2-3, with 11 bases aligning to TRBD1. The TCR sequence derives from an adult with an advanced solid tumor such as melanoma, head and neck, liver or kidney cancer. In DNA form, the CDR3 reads TGTGCCAGTAGCGGGGACAGGGGGGGACGCACAGATACGCAGTATTTT. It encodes CASSGDRGGRTDTQYF.